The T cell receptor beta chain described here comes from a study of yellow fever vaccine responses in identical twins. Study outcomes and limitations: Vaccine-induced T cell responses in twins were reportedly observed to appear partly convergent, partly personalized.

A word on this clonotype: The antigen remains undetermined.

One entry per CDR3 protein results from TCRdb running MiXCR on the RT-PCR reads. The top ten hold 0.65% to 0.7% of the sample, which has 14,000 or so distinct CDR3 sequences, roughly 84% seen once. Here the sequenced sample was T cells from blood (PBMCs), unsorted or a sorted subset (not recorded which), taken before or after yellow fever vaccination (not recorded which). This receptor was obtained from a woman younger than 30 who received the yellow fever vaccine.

CDR3 coding DNA: TGTGCCAGCTCAGGACAGGGCACAGATACGCAGTATTTT. It translates to CASSGQGTDTQYF. The chain recombines TRBV18 with TRBJ2-3; TRBD1 matches 7 bases. In germline, CDR1 is KGHSH, CDR2 LQKENI. The J segment lost 1 base and the V segment lost 5 bases, leaving 0 bases of the junction unmatched. The CDR3 is 13 residues long.